This T cell receptor beta chain was captured in a study of shared clonotypes between healthy human individuals. This clone turned up a few times. The germline CDR1 and CDR2 sequences are SGHAT and FQNNGV. V was pared by 5 bases and J by 5 bases, with 14 bases of the junction left unmatched. There are 17 residues in the CDR3. Deep-level running was used for the assay. Unsorted PBMC contributed about 0.3 ug DNA, about 30,000 T cell genomes, to each replicate PCR. Methods used by the authors: There were no quality scores in the junction-only immunoSEQ sequences, so filtering differed. The method was immunoSEQ multiplex PCR; TCRdb's version includes in-frame clones alone and lacks a portion of them. V, J and clone size derive from that table, while D and trimming were established from the DNA sequence. The table records about 490,000 clones, around 78% of them present only once.

The sequencing sample was made of PBMCs. The clonotype was recovered from a woman aged 40-49 years in good health. Some clones in this sample may be carry-over from other donors' samples. The J gene is TRBJ1-2, the V gene TRBV11-2; 10 bases match TRBD1. This chain's CDR3 is CASSTLTSMGQGYGYTF. CDR3 DNA sequence: TGTGCCAGCAGCACTTTAACCTCCATGGGACAGGGGTATGGCTACACCTTC.